This T cell receptor beta chain emerged from a study of cytomegalovirus exposure and HLA in healthy donors. This CDR3 region has 16 residues. Germline loops: CDR1 LGHNA, CDR2 YNFKEQ. Trimming took 4 bases from V and 2 from J; bases not matched to a gene: 7. The study ran its PCR with 60 Vbeta and 13 Jbeta primers. Per the original methods: Counted up in a later analysis, unique TCR beta chains came to some 75 million, with about 10 million shared. Sequenced by immunoSEQ multiplex PCR; TCRdb stores in-frame clones only, minus some. V, J and clone size were drawn from that table, and D and trimming were deduced from the DNA. Among 100,000 or so clones, around 62% were seen once, and the ten largest hold 3.8%.

This chain links TRBV4-2 with TRBJ1-5; 8 bases map to TRBD1. The receptor was isolated from a man between 25 and 39 years old in good health and CMV-seropositive. The sample comprised PBMCs. CDR3 loop: CASSPSETGGNQPQHF. The CDR3 nucleotides read TGTGCCAGCAGCCCCTCGGAGACAGGGGGCAATCAGCCCCAGCATTTT.